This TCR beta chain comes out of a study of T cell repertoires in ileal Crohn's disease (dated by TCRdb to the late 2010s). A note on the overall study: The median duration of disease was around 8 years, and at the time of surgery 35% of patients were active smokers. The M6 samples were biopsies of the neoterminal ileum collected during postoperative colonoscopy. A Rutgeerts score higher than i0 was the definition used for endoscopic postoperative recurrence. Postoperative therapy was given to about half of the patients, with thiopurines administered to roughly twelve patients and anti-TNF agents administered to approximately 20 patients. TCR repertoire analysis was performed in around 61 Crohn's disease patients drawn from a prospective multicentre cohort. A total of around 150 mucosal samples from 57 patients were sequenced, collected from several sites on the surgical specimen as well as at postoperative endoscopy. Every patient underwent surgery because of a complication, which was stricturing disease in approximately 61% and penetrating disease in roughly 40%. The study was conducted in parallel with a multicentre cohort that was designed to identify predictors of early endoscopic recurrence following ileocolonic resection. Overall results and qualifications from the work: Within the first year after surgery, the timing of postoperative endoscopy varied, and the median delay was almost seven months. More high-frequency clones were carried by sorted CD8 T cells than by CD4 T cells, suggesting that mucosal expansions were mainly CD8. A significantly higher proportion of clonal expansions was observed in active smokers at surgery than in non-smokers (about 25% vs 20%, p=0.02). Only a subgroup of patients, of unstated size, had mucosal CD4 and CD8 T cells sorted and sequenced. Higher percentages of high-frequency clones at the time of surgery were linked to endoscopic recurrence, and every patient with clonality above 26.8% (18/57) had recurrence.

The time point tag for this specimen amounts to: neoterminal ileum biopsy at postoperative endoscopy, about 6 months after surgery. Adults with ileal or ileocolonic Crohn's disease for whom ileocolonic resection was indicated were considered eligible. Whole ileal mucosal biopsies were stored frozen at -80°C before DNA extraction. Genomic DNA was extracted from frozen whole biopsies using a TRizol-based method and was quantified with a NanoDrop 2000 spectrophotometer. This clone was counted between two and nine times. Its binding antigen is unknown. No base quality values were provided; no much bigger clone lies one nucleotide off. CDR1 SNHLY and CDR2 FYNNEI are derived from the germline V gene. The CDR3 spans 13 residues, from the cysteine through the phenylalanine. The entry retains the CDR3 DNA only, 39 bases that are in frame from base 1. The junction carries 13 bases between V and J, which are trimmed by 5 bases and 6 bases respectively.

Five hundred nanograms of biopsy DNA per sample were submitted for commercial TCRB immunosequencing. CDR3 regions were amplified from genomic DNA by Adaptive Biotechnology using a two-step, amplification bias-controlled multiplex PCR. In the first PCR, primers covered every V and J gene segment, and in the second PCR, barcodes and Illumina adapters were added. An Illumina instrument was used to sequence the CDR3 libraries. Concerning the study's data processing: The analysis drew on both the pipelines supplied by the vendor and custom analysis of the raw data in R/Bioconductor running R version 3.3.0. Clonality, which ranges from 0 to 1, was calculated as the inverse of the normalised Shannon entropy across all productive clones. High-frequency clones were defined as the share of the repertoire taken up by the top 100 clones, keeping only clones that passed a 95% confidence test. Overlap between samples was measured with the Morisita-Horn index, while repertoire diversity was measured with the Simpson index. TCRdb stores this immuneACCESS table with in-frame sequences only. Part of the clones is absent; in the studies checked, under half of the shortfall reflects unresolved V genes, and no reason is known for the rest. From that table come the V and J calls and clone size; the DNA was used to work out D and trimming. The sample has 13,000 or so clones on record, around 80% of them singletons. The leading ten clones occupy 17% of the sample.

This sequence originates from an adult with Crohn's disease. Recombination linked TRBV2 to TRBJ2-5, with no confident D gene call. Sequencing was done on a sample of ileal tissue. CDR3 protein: CASSWFKSKTQYF. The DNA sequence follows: TGTGCCAGCAGTTGGTTCAAGAGTAAGACCCAGTACTTC.